This T cell receptor beta chain was recovered during a study of blood T cell repertoires in COVID-19. For the study at large: Spain, Italy and the United States supplied samples that represented acute and convalescent COVID-19. The analysed material was cDNA or gDNA that came from T cells, B-cell-depleted T cells, or PBMCs.

Authors' methods: Amplification with reference gene primers provided the estimates of nucleated cell counts. Some clones are missing from TCRdb's copy, which holds only in-frame ones; the method was immunoSEQ multiplex PCR. The V and J calls and the clone size are those of that table, but D and trimming were determined from the DNA. The sample yields 97,000 or so clones, approximately 92% seen once. It was during active infection that Seattle patients were enrolled and then longitudinally followed. The V gene lost 4 bases and the J gene lost 1 base, with 4 bases spanning the gap. CDR3 size: 12 residues. Germline CDR1 reads LNHDA; CDR2 reads SQIVND (reference sequence).

This clonotype was obtained from a woman between 50 and 59 years old with COVID-19, enrolled during active disease. The specimen was peripheral blood. V is TRBV19 and J is TRBJ1-1, with D hard to call. The CDR3 here is CASSTRNTEAFF. CDR3 nucleotides: TGTGCCAGTAGTACCCGGAACACTGAAGCTTTCTTT.